These 22 T cell receptor beta chains came from one sample sequenced in a study of identical twins. TCRdb re-called the 5' RACE reads through MiXCR, storing one row per CDR3 protein. The sample includes approximately 230,000 distinct CDR3 sequences, 5.5% to 7.5% of them seen just once. The same specimen was also included in a second study, on T cells expressing NK-cell markers.

Material: CD8+ T cells sorted from blood. The receptors shown here come from a woman between 18 and 29 years old in good health.

The sample holds a few counts of this clonotype. The CDR3 loop reads CASKWGDSPLHF. DNA for the CDR3: TGTGCCAGCAAGTGGGGAGATTCACCCCTCCACTTT. This sequence joins TRBV7-9 and TRBJ1-6; D is unclear. V was shortened by 7 bases and J by 8 bases, with 9 bases between the two germline ends. Germline V gene lookup returns CDR1 SEHNR and CDR2 FQNEAQ (reference sequence). The CDR3 contains 12 residues.

This chain uses TRBV5-5 with TRBJ2-1, with a possible D match to TRBD2 (5 bases). Germline lookup yields CDR1 SGHKS and CDR2 YYEKEE (reference sequence). The CDR3 is 14 residues long. V lost 1 base and J lost 7, with 12 bases in between. CDR3 region: CASSLWAGRNEQFF. In DNA, the CDR3 is TGTGCCAGCAGCTTGTGGGCGGGCCGTAATGAGCAGTTCTTC. The whole variable domain, filled in from reference TRBV5-5 and TRBJ2-1, reads DAGVTQSPTHLIKTRGQQVTLRCSPISGHKSVSWYQQVLGQGPQFIFQYYEKEERGRGNFPDRFSARQFPNYSSELNVNALLLGDSALYLCASSLWAGRNEQFFGPGTRLTVL.

The chain couples TRBV4-2 to TRBJ1-1, with D possibly being TRBD1 (5 bases). CDR1 is LGHNA and CDR2 is YNFKEQ in the germline V gene. V lost 2 bases, J lost 1 base, and 14 bases lay in between. CDR3 length: 16 residues. In DNA, the CDR3 is TGTGCCAGCAGCCAATCTGCACATGACAGGAACACTGAAGCTTTCTTT. It translates to CASSQSAHDRNTEAFF.

This clonotype has just a few counts. The chain employs TRBV4-1 and TRBJ2-7, with D unresolved. Germline V gene lookup returns CDR1 MGHRA and CDR2 YSYEKL. This CDR3 comprises 13 residues. With 0 bases removed from V and 6 bases from J, the gap between germline ends came to 9 bases. CDR3 sequence reads: CASSQDSAVEQYF. In DNA, the CDR3 is TGCGCCAGCAGCCAAGACAGCGCGGTCGAGCAGTACTTC.

The chain links TRBV7-8 to TRBJ2-3; 10 nucleotides agree with TRBD2. The germline V gene encodes CDR1 SGHVS and CDR2 FQNEAQ. Losses at the gene ends were 5 bases for V and 2 bases for J; bases not matched to a gene: 4. This CDR3 comprises 15 residues. The CDR3 spells CASSRGTSDTDTQYF. CDR3 nucleotides: TGTGCCAGCAGCCGTGGGACTAGCGACACAGATACGCAGTATTTT.

This clonotype has more than one count but fewer than ten. The DNA of the CDR3 is TGTGCCAGCAGCTTAGATTTACTTGTCAGCTACGAGCAGTACTTC. It codes for CASSLDLLVSYEQYF. The V gene is TRBV11-2, the J gene TRBJ2-7; D gene unclear. V shed 0 bases and J shed 3 bases, with 12 bases lying between them. Germline lookup yields CDR1 SGHAT and CDR2 FQNNGV. The CDR3 totals 15 residues. The entire variable domain, with the rest obtained from reference TRBV11-2 and TRBJ2-7, is as follows: EAGVAQSPRYKIIEKRQSVAFWCNPISGHATLYWYQQILGQGPKLLIQFQNNGVVDDSQLPKDRFSAERLKGVDSTLKIQPAKLEDSAVYLCASSLDLLVSYEQYFGPGTRLTVT.

V usage is TRBV27 and J usage is TRBJ2-7; 8 positions agree with TRBD2. This CDR3 spans 15 amino acids. Trimming cost V 11 bases and J 5 bases; bases outside gene matches: 17. The V gene's germline CDR1 is MNHEY and CDR2 SMNVEV (reference sequence). The DNA of the CDR3 is TGTGCCGCAGGGATAATCGGGGGGGCCGCAGACGAGCAGTACTTC. Translated: CAAGIIGGAADEQYF.

With respect to this clonotype: Compared with germline, one end of the junction differs, possibly owing to a read error. This chain uses TRBV3-1 with TRBJ1-4; D remains unclear. The CDR3 spans 11 residues. The germline V gene encodes CDR1 LGHDT and CDR2 YNNKEL (reference sequence). CDR3 in amino acids: CASGLGEKPFF. The CDR3 bases are TGTGCCAGCGGCCTTGGTGAAAAACCGTTTTTT.

This clonotype was seen a handful of times. This sequence joins TRBV7-8 and TRBJ2-2, with D perhaps TRBD1 or TRBD2 (5 bases each). The germline V gene encodes CDR1 SGHVS and CDR2 FQNEAQ. This CDR3 comprises 18 residues. Trimming removed 1 base from V and 6 bases from J, with 21 bases in between. As DNA, the CDR3 is TGTGCCAGCAGCTTAGTTAAATCGGGTCGAGGGGCCGCCGGGGAGCTGTTTTTT. Translated, it gives CASSLVKSGRGAAGELFF.

As for this clonotype: Just one base apart from a much larger clone, this may be a read error. The V call is TRBV12-3 or TRBV12-4, the J call TRBJ1-3; no clear D gene. V was shortened by 10 bases and J by 6 bases, with 7 bases between the two germline ends. The CDR3 totals 10 residues. The chain's CDR3 is CAIGENTIYF. The CDR3 bases are TGTGCCATCGGGGAAAACACCATATATTTT.

The rearrangement uses TRBV7-6 and TRBJ2-2; 10 bases are a match to TRBD2. This CDR3 region has 16 residues. Germline V CDR1 and CDR2: SGHVS, FNYEAQ. Trimming removed 2 bases from V and 8 bases from J; junction bases left unmatched: 8. CDR3 bases: TGTGCCAGCAGCTTACTCCCTAGCGGGAGACGGGGGGAGCTGTTTTTT. Translating it yields CASSLLPSGRRGELFF.

V usage is TRBV11-2 and J usage is TRBJ2-7; 7 bases line up with TRBD2. The CDR3 is made up of 17 amino acids. Germline values: CDR1 SGHAT, CDR2 FQNNGV. Trimming removed 2 bases from V and 2 bases from J; junction bases left unmatched: 12. CDR3 loop: CASSLIKRGYQPYEQYF. In DNA, the CDR3 is TGTGCCAGCAGCTTAATCAAGCGGGGCTACCAGCCCTACGAGCAGTACTTC. Variable domain in full (rest from reference TRBV11-2 and TRBJ2-7): EAGVAQSPRYKIIEKRQSVAFWCNPISGHATLYWYQQILGQGPKLLIQFQNNGVVDDSQLPKDRFSAERLKGVDSTLKIQPAKLEDSAVYLCASSLIKRGYQPYEQYFGPGTRLTVT.

The chain recombines TRBV5-5 with TRBJ1-2; possible D gene TRBD1, 6 bases. Germline loops: CDR1 SGHKS, CDR2 YYEKEE (reference sequence). There are 14 residues in the CDR3. Trimming stripped 2 bases from V and 9 bases from J, with 17 bases between. The CDR3 DNA sequence: TGTGCCAGCAGCTTTTCAGGGGCGGATTTGAGCTACACCTTC. Protein sequence: CASSFSGADLSYTF.

The chain employs TRBV12-3 or TRBV12-4 and TRBJ1-1, with D possibly being TRBD1 (5 bases). The CDR3 runs 12 residues. V was pared by 8 bases and J by 6 bases, with 13 bases between. CDR3 sequence: CASAGHNAEAFF. The CDR3 DNA reads TGTGCCAGCGCAGGACATAATGCTGAAGCTTTCTTT.

This clonotype was recorded a few times. CDR3 sequence: CASRLGQGAEAFF. As DNA, the CDR3 is TGTGCCAGCAGACTCGGACAGGGGGCTGAAGCTTTCTTT. The chain couples TRBV7-9 to TRBJ1-1; 10 bases map to TRBD1. CDR1 is SEHNR and CDR2 is FQNEAQ in the germline V gene (reference sequence). The CDR3 consists of 13 residues. J was trimmed by 6 bases and V by 6 bases; bases with no gene match: 4.

This clonotype was detected a few times. The chain uses TRBV20-1 and TRBJ2-7, with 12 bases fitting TRBD1. Trimming removed 3 bases from V and 6 bases from J; junction bases left unmatched: 6. Germline V lookup: CDR1 DFQATT, CDR2 SNEGSKA (reference sequence). The CDR3 is 14 residues long. This CDR3 is CSASPGQGAPEQYF. The CDR3, as DNA: TGCAGTGCTAGCCCGGGACAGGGGGCCCCCGAGCAGTACTTC.

This clonotype was counted at least ten times. The rearrangement uses TRBV11-2 and TRBJ2-1; D gene unclear. V dropped 5 bases and J dropped 4 bases, with 6 bases sitting between them. This CDR3 comprises 12 residues. Looked up from germline, CDR1 is SGHAT and CDR2 is FQNNGV. CDR3: CASSQGYNEQFF. The DNA for the CDR3 is TGTGCCAGCAGCCAAGGATACAATGAGCAGTTCTTC.

This clonotype was counted ten times or more. The rearrangement links TRBV6-2 or TRBV6-3 to TRBJ2-1; 11 positions match TRBD2. The germline V gene encodes CDR1 MNHEY and CDR2 SVGEGT. Trimming removed 6 bases from V and 4 bases from J; junction bases left unmatched: 5. CDR3 size: 15 residues. DNA for the CDR3: TGTGCCAGCAGCCCTCCTAGCGGGGGGTACAATGAGCAGTTCTTC. Its protein is CASSPPSGGYNEQFF.

The table lists this clonotype with many counts. The V call is TRBV6-6, the J call TRBJ1-1; unclear D gene. This CDR3 has 12 amino acids. With 2 bases removed from V and 6 bases from J, the gap between germline ends came to 7 bases. Germline V lookup: CDR1 MNHNY, CDR2 SVGAGI (reference sequence). The CDR3 is CASSYPGAEAFF. CDR3 DNA sequence: TGTGCCAGCAGTTACCCGGGTGCTGAAGCTTTCTTT.

The J gene is TRBJ2-1, the V gene TRBV10-3; D is uncertain. The CDR3 runs to 12 residues. From germline, CDR1 is ENHRY and CDR2 SYGVKD. The V end lost 6 bases, the J end lost 9 bases, and 12 bases lay between the germline ends. The CDR3 loop reads CAISQTKSEQFF. The CDR3, as DNA: TGTGCCATCAGCCAAACTAAGAGTGAGCAGTTCTTC.

In this sample, this clonotype turned up a few times. CDR3 sequence: CATSWAGPGMNEQFF. The CDR3 DNA is TGTGCCACCAGTTGGGCGGGGCCGGGGATGAATGAGCAGTTCTTC. This sequence joins TRBV7-9 and TRBJ2-1; possible D gene TRBD2, 6 bases. This CDR3 region has 15 residues. Germline loops: CDR1 SEHNR, CDR2 FQNEAQ (reference sequence). V gave up 10 bases and J gave up 7 bases, with 23 bases separating them.

This clonotype was seen many times. The chain joins TRBV25-1 to TRBJ2-2; D is ambiguous. The CDR3 consists of 12 residues. V lost 3 bases and J lost 5, with 4 bases in between. The V gene's germline CDR1 is MGHDK and CDR2 SYGVNS. The CDR3 sequence is CASSDHTGELFF. The DNA for the CDR3 is TGTGCCAGCAGTGATCATACCGGGGAGCTGTTTTTT.